The 10 T cell receptor beta chains in this list originate from one sample, sequenced in a study of T cells in Graves' hyperthyroidism and ophthalmopathy (dated by TCRdb to between 2018 and 2020). The library was generated by multiplex PCR. Sequencing used an Illumina HiSeq 2000. TCR beta CDR3 regions were amplified from RNA transcripts. For the first round of RT-PCR on the TCR CDR3, the HTBI primer set was used together with the Qiagen OneStep RT-PCR kit. The public sequencing data were trimmed at Q25 with fastp and processed into clonotypes with MiXCR by TCRdb, which kept only in-frame beta chains. CDR3 protein sequences are deduplicated, and each keeps its most common genes and DNA. In this sample the table shows fewer than 650,000 distinct CDR3 sequences, 46% of which occur a single time. About two fifths of the sample belongs to the ten largest clones. The source material was peripheral blood or thyroid tissue (not recorded which). Every receptor here comes from an adult woman with Graves' disease, either hyperthyroidism or ophthalmopathy (not recorded which).

A few counts support this clonotype. The V gene is TRBV7-2, the J gene TRBJ2-5; 9 bases line up with TRBD2. V lost 8 bases to trimming and J lost 4 bases; unmatched junction nucleotides: 8. The CDR3 spans 14 residues. Germline assignment: CDR1 SGHTA and CDR2 FQGNSA. The DNA of the CDR3 is TGTGCCAGCCGAGCGGGAGGAGTGGGAGAGACCCAGTACTTC. This translates into CASRAGGVGETQYF.

The chain couples TRBV24-1 to TRBJ1-2, with 7 bases matching TRBD1. Looked up from germline, CDR1 is KGHDR and CDR2 is SFDVKD. This CDR3 spans 14 amino acids. Trimming removed 10 bases from V and 5 bases from J; junction bases left unmatched: 12. CDR3 DNA sequence: TGTGCCACTAGCACAAAGGGGGCCGGGTATGGCTACACCTTC. Translation gives CATSTKGAGYGYTF.

This clonotype was counted ten times or more. The J gene is TRBJ1-5, the V gene TRBV7-2; D unclear. This CDR3 is 14 amino acids long. Germline CDR1 SGHTA, CDR2 FQGNSA. V lost 5 bases and J lost 7, with 15 bases in between. The CDR3 DNA reads TGTGCCAGCAGCCGGTCCCCTCGGGGACAGCCCCAGCATTTT. Translation gives CASSRSPRGQPQHF.

This clonotype was counted once. The J gene is TRBJ2-5, the V gene TRBV7-9; D is unresolved. The CDR3 has 12 residues. Germline V gives CDR1 SEHNR, CDR2 FQNEAQ (reference sequence). V lost 7 bases and J lost 6, with 12 bases in between. The CDR3 region has the DNA TGTGCCAGCACCTCCGCTCCGAAGACCCAGTACTTC. It translates to CASTSAPKTQYF.

This clonotype has only one observation. The chain joins TRBV7-3 to TRBJ1-2; D unclear. Trimming cost V 5 bases and J 6 bases, with 25 bases left between them. This CDR3 is 17 amino acids long. Per germline, CDR1 SGHTA and CDR2 FQGTGA. CDR3 coding DNA: TGTGCCAGCAGCCCAAGTCCTGAGCGCCCGGAGGTGAATGGCTACACCTTC. It codes for CASSPSPERPEVNGYTF.

This clonotype was found many times. The chain links TRBV7-3 to TRBJ1-1; D unresolved. Germline V lookup: CDR1 SGHTA, CDR2 FQGTGA. Trimming pared 5 bases from V and 1 base from J, leaving 8 bases between. The CDR3 is 13 residues long. The CDR3 here is CASSPTPNTEAFF. Written as DNA, the CDR3 is TGTGCCAGCAGCCCGACACCGAACACTGAAGCTTTCTTT.

The CDR3 is CASSQQGETQHF. CDR3 in DNA: TGTGCCAGCAGCCAACAGGGAGAGACCCAGCATTTT. The chain combines TRBV7-8 with TRBJ1-5; the D gene is possibly TRBD1 (6 bases). Looked up from germline, CDR1 is SGHVS and CDR2 is FQNEAQ. CDR3 length: 12 amino acids. Trimming removed 5 bases at V and 11 bases at J, with 13 bases between.

The chain combines TRBV2 with TRBJ1-5; D possibly corresponds to TRBD1 (5 bases). The CDR3 totals 13 residues. Germline V gene lookup returns CDR1 SNHLY and CDR2 FYNNEI. V was trimmed by 10 bases and J by 3 bases, leaving 13 bases between them. The CDR3 is CATKGGANQPQHF. In DNA form, the CDR3 reads TGTGCCACCAAGGGAGGGGCCAATCAGCCCCAGCATTTT.

This clonotype has at least ten counts. The chain recombines TRBV2 with TRBJ1-6; 7 nucleotides match TRBD1. Trimming cost V 7 bases and J 10 bases; bases outside gene matches: 7. Germline CDR1 SNHLY, CDR2 FYNNEI. The CDR3 sequence is 13 residues long. The CDR3 protein is CASTGQVESPLHF. In DNA, the CDR3 is TGTGCCAGCACTGGACAGGTGGAGTCACCCCTCCACTTT.

This clonotype was found many times. V gene TRBV20-1 combines with J gene TRBJ2-7; D remains unclear. Germline V lookup: CDR1 DFQATT, CDR2 SNEGSKA (reference sequence). CDR3 length: 13 amino acids. V was shortened by 6 bases and J by 2 bases, with 14 bases between the two germline ends. The CDR3: CSAAAGSTYEQYF. The DNA for the CDR3 is TGCAGTGCGGCGGCCGGGTCGACCTACGAGCAGTACTTC.